Listed here is a single T cell receptor (beta chain). Its target is unknown. This CDR3 has 11 residues. Trimming cost V 7 bases and J 5 bases, with 9 bases left between them. The germline V gene has CDR1 GTSNPN and CDR2 SVGIG (reference sequence). TCRdb keeps only in-frame clones here, not all; method: immunoSEQ multiplex PCR. The sample consists of some 480,000 clones, 87% of them appearing once. As to treatment: about 20 received Ad26.COV2.S at low or high dose, single or two shots; 5 received placebo; per-sample allocation not given. The investigators took samples on day 63 after the first vaccine or placebo injection. Expressing Wuhan-strain SARS-CoV-2 spike, an Ad26 vector served as the vaccine. The data are from a study of Ad26.COV2.S vaccination and SARS-CoV-2 variants. Study at large: Administration of Ad26.COV2.S was intramuscular, either once or twice 56 days apart. Study observations and caveats: Analyses of TCR breadth and depth may have underestimated total T cell responses. After vaccination, reports described spike-specific CD8+ and CD4+ T cell responses as showing substantial breadth.

The receptor's source is a person aged 18-60 years who received the Ad26.COV2.S COVID-19 vaccine or a placebo. The chain is built from TRBV30 and TRBJ2-1; no definite D call. The sample was peripheral blood, taken in a trial of Ad26.COV2.S vaccine versus placebo. CDR3 nucleotide sequence: TGTGCCTTTGATGTTGACAATGAGCAGTTCTTC. The encoded protein is CAFDVDNEQFF.